This entry lists 22 T cell receptor beta chains sequenced from one sample in a study of cytomegalovirus exposure and HLA in healthy donors. Amplification used 60 Vbeta primers and 13 Jbeta primers. Libraries were prepared by immunoSEQ multiplex PCR; TCRdb keeps only in-frame clonotypes and omits some of them. Here the sample spans about 80,000 clones, 60% to 80% being singletons. The sample was PBMCs. The source of these receptors is a woman aged 40-49 years in good health and CMV-seropositive.

This chain uses TRBV6-5 with TRBJ1-2, with TRBD1 matching 8 bases. Germline lookup yields CDR1 MNHEY and CDR2 SVGAGI. This CDR3 contains 15 residues. J was trimmed by 4 bases and V by 7 bases; bases with no gene match: 11. This CDR3 reads CASNPRGTGLYGYTF. For the CDR3, the DNA is TGTGCCAGCAACCCGCGAGGGACAGGCCTCTATGGCTACACCTTC.

The chain joins TRBV28 to TRBJ1-5, with 11 bases identical to TRBD1. The CDR3 is 16 amino acids. V was pared by 8 bases and J by 7 bases, with 13 bases of the junction left unmatched. Germline V gives CDR1 MDHEN, CDR2 SYDVKM. In nucleotides, the CDR3 is TGTGCCAGCCATCCCACAGGACAGGGGGCTTGGCAGCCCCAGCATTTT. It codes for CASHPTGQGAWQPQHF.

The V and J genes are TRBV6-5 and TRBJ2-7, with 7 bases fitting TRBD1. The V gene end was trimmed by 5 bases and the J gene end by 10 bases; junction bases not matched to a gene: 5. Germline assignment: CDR1 MNHEY and CDR2 SVGAGI. CDR3 length equals 11 residues. As DNA, the CDR3 is TGTGCCAGCAGTAAACAGGGGATCCAGTACTTC. Its protein product is CASSKQGIQYF.

V gene TRBV28 combines with J gene TRBJ2-1; tentative D call: TRBD2 (6 bases). V was clipped by 7 bases and J by 3 bases, with 25 bases between them. CDR1 is MDHEN and CDR2 is SYDVKM in the germline V gene. CDR3 size: 18 residues. The CDR3 protein is CASIITGGREDLYNEQFF. The DNA for the CDR3 is TGTGCCAGCATCATTACCGGAGGTAGGGAGGACCTCTACAATGAGCAGTTCTTC.

This clone was recorded only once. This rearrangement joins TRBV7-2 to TRBJ2-7; no reliable D call. V shed 1 base and J shed 5 bases, with 6 bases lying between them. The CDR3 totals 12 residues. Per germline, CDR1 SGHTA and CDR2 FQGNSA. CDR3 bases: TGTGCCAGCAGCTTAGGGGCAGACGAGCAGTACTTC. As protein: CASSLGADEQYF.

This chain links TRBV6-1 with TRBJ1-2; D may be TRBD1 (5 bases). The CDR3 loop spans 15 amino acids. V was shortened by 4 bases and J by 6 bases, with 18 bases between the two germline ends. Germline CDR1 and CDR2: MNHNS and SASEGT. The CDR3 DNA follows: TGTGCCAGCAGTGGTGGGGCAGATAATCTGGATGGCTACACCTTC. It yields the protein CASSGGADNLDGYTF.

The V and J genes are TRBV6-5 and TRBJ1-3; 8 nucleotides agree with TRBD1. Germline V gives CDR1 MNHEY, CDR2 SVGAGI. The CDR3 has 15 residues. The V and J ends lost 5 bases and 3 bases, in that order; junction bases with no gene match: 6. The CDR3 bases are TGTGCCAGCAGTCGGGACAGGCTAAGTGGAAACACCATATATTTT. Its protein is CASSRDRLSGNTIYF.

This chain links TRBV28 with TRBJ2-7; D unclear. Trimming left V 1 base short and J 3 bases short, with 13 bases between. CDR3 length: 15 residues. Germline lookup yields CDR1 MDHEN and CDR2 SYDVKM. The CDR3 sequence is CASSLSSGLDYEQYF. In DNA, the CDR3 is TGTGCCAGCAGTTTATCATCGGGTCTGGACTACGAGCAGTACTTC.

This clone was seen a few times. V and J are TRBV29-1 and TRBJ1-1; D is perhaps TRBD1 (6 bases). The CDR3 spans 13 residues. V lost 3 bases and J 1 base, leaving 9 bases between the germline ends. Germline V gene sequence: CDR1 SQVTM, CDR2 ANQGSEA. The CDR3 loop reads CSVDDRPNTEAFF. Here the CDR3 DNA reads TGCAGCGTTGATGACAGGCCGAACACTGAAGCTTTCTTT.

The chain employs TRBV2 and TRBJ2-5, with TRBD1 matching over 8 bases. The V gene end was trimmed by 6 bases and the J gene end by 1 base; junction bases not matched to a gene: 4. The germline gives CDR1 SNHLY, CDR2 FYNNEI. The CDR3 is made up of 14 amino acids. As DNA, the CDR3 is TGTGCCAGCAGGGACAGGGTCCCCCAAGAGACCCAGTACTTC. It is translated as CASRDRVPQETQYF.

This clone showed up just a few times. V gene TRBV6-5 combines with J gene TRBJ2-7, with 10 bases fitting TRBD1. CDR3 length equals 14 residues. J gave up 3 bases and V 5 bases, and 4 bases lay outside the gene matches. Looked up from germline, CDR1 is MNHEY and CDR2 is SVGAGI. CDR3 amino acids: CASSVGDRGYEQYF. The CDR3 coding sequence is TGTGCCAGCAGTGTGGGGGACAGGGGCTACGAGCAGTACTTC.

V is TRBV2 and J is TRBJ1-5, with D hard to call. Deletions cut 2 bases from V and 7 bases from J, with 9 bases between. The CDR3 is made up of 13 amino acids. Germline CDR1 is SNHLY and CDR2 is FYNNEI. CDR3 in amino acids: CASSERFSQPQHF. CDR3 DNA: TGTGCCAGCAGTGAACGGTTTAGCCAGCCCCAGCATTTT.

This chain uses TRBV19 with TRBJ2-1; a weak D match, TRBD1 (6 bases). V lost 5 bases and J 5 bases, leaving 13 bases between the germline ends. CDR3 length equals 14 residues. Germline loops: CDR1 LNHDA, CDR2 SQIVND (reference sequence). The CDR3 DNA follows: TGTGCCAGTAGTCAACGGGACATTAACAATGAGCAGTTCTTC. It is translated as CASSQRDINNEQFF. Drawing the rest from reference TRBV19 and TRBJ2-1, the complete variable domain is DGGITQSPKYLFRKEGQNVTLSCEQNLNHDAMYWYRQDPGQGLRLIYYSQIVNDFQKGDIAEGYSVSREKKESFPLTVTSAQKNPTAFYLCASSQRDINNEQFFGPGTRLTVL.

This clone appeared a few times. This chain joins TRBV7-6 and TRBJ2-7, with 8 nucleotides matching TRBD2. The CDR3 is 14 amino acids. Per the germline V gene, CDR1 is SGHVS and CDR2 is FNYEAQ. Unmatched junction bases numbered 3, after V lost 0 bases and J lost 5 bases. The CDR3: CASSLAAGANEQYF. DNA of the CDR3: TGTGCCAGCAGCTTAGCAGCGGGAGCCAACGAGCAGTACTTC.

The chain is built from TRBV7-2 and TRBJ2-4; 7 positions match TRBD2. The germline V gene has CDR1 SGHTA and CDR2 FQGNSA. V shed 4 bases, J shed 0 bases, and the junction held 9 bases outside the gene matches. This CDR3 has 17 amino acids. The CDR3 sequence is CASSSIVGGLAKNIQYF. The CDR3 DNA sequence: TGTGCCAGCAGCTCTATCGTGGGAGGGCTAGCCAAAAACATTCAGTACTTC.

The chain carries TRBV5-1 and TRBJ1-2, with 8 nucleotides matching TRBD1. CDR3 length: 16 amino acids. CDR1 and CDR2 (germline): SGHRS, YFSETQ. Trimming removed 4 bases from V and 8 bases from J; junction bases left unmatched: 16. The CDR3 coding sequence is TGCGCCAGCAGCATTGGAGATGCCAGGGGGCGAAGCGGCTACACCTTC. This sequence encodes CASSIGDARGRSGYTF.

The V gene is TRBV30, the J gene TRBJ1-5; D is unresolved. Trimming pared 7 bases from V and 3 bases from J, leaving 16 bases between. The V gene's germline CDR1 is GTSNPN and CDR2 SVGIG (reference sequence). The CDR3 runs to 14 residues. CDR3 loop: CALTLGGNNQPQHF. In DNA form, the CDR3 reads TGTGCCTTGACCTTGGGAGGGAACAATCAGCCCCAGCATTTT. Using reference TRBV30 and TRBJ1-5 for the parts outside the CDR3, the full variable domain is SQTIHQWPATLVQPVGSPLSLECTVEGTSNPNLYWYRQAAGRGLQLLFYSVGIGQISSEVPQNLSASRPQDRQFILSSKKLLLSDSGFYLCALTLGGNNQPQHFGDGTRLSIL.

The chain has TRBV30 and TRBJ2-1; the match to TRBD2 covers 8 bases. The germline CDR1 and CDR2 sequences are GTSNPN and SVGIG (reference sequence). V gave up 1 base and J gave up 8 bases; unmatched junction bases: 4. The CDR3 is 13 residues long. The CDR3 nucleotides read TGTGCCTGGAGTGACGGGAGGGGGGATGAGCAGTTCTTC. Translating gives CAWSDGRGDEQFF.

V and J are TRBV15 and TRBJ2-5; a weak D match, TRBD2 (6 bases). Trimming cost V 0 bases and J 1 base, with 24 bases left between them. The CDR3 has 20 amino acids. Germline V gene data show CDR1 as LNHNV and CDR2 as YYDKDF (reference sequence). DNA for the CDR3: TGTGCCACCAGCAGAGATTATCGGGGGTGGGGGGACGGTAGCCAAGAGACCCAGTACTTC. This sequence encodes CATSRDYRGWGDGSQETQYF. Complete variable domain (other parts from reference TRBV15 and TRBJ2-5): DAMVIQNPRYQVTQFGKPVTLSCSQTLNHNVMYWYQQKSSQAPKLLFHYYDKDFNNEADTPDNFQSRRPNTSFCFLDIRSPGLGDTAMYLCATSRDYRGWGDGSQETQYFGPGTRLLVL.

The CDR3 protein is CASSADGIPQETQYF. DNA for the CDR3: TGTGCCAGCAGCGCCGACGGGATTCCTCAAGAGACCCAGTACTTC. This chain connects TRBV9 to TRBJ2-5; a possible D gene is TRBD2 (5 bases). The germline V gene has CDR1 SGDLS and CDR2 YYNGEE. V was pared by 3 bases and J by 2 bases, with 14 bases between. The CDR3 covers 15 residues.

The rearrangement links TRBV29-1 to TRBJ2-7; TRBD2 agrees at 9 bases. V shed 4 bases and J 0 bases; nucleotides not matched to a gene: 13. Per the germline V gene, CDR1 is SQVTM and CDR2 is ANQGSEA. The CDR3 has 17 residues. The CDR3 loop reads CSVVRTSDPALSYEQYF. In nucleotides, the CDR3 is TGCAGCGTTGTCCGGACTAGCGATCCCGCCCTCTCCTACGAGCAGTACTTC.

The rearrangement uses TRBV6-1 and TRBJ2-2; the match to TRBD2 covers 8 bases. There are 14 residues in the CDR3. Trimming cost V 8 bases and J 0 bases; bases outside gene matches: 2. Germline assignment: CDR1 MNHNS and CDR2 SASEGT. CDR3 nucleotide sequence: TGTGCCAGCCATAGCGGGACGAACACCGGGGAGCTGTTTTTT. As protein: CASHSGTNTGELFF.